A selection of T cell receptor beta chains follows, all from one sample in a study of OX40 agonist ivuxolimab in advanced cancers. Profiling relied on immunoSEQ multiplex PCR, and the TCRdb table lists in-frame clones only, not all of them. The sample has under 85,000 clones; around 85% are singletons. Sequencing was performed on CD4+ or CD8+ T cells sorted from blood, taken in a trial of the OX40 agonist ivuxolimab. The receptors here all came from an adult with an advanced solid tumor such as melanoma, head and neck, liver or kidney cancer. CDR3s include the opening cysteine and the closing phenylalanine or tryptophan. Fields, in order: J gene, CDR3 length, D gene, clone size, V gene, CDR3 protein, CDR3 DNA. A D gene is named only where the DNA matches it firmly. Size is omitted from some rows. Given values are once, few, many or a class for expanded clones.

>TRBJ2-3|16|TRBD2|.|TRBV28
CASRPRSGGATDTQYF
TGTGCCAGCAGACCTCGTAGCGGGGGGGCCACAGATACGCAGTATTTT
>TRBJ2-7|14|.|.|TRBV5-4
CASSLEAGSYEQYF
TGTGCCAGCAGCTTGGAGGCAGGGTCCTACGAGCAGTACTTC
>TRBJ2-3|14|.|.|TRBV4-3
CASSRASSTDTQYF
TGCGCCAGCAGCCGAGCTTCTAGCACAGATACGCAGTATTTT
>TRBJ1-1|12|.|.|TRBV7-9
CASTKNGARAFF
TGTGCCAGCACCAAAAACGGGGCCCGCGCTTTCTTT
>TRBJ2-1|15|TRBD2|.|TRBV15
CATSVNPRGGNEQFF
TGTGCCACCAGCGTAAACCCTCGCGGGGGCAATGAGCAGTTCTTC
>TRBJ2-7|16|TRBD1|.|TRBV4-2
CASSQTNRDRGYEQYF
TGTGCCAGCAGCCAAACCAACCGGGACAGGGGTTACGAGCAGTACTTC
>TRBJ2-4|14|TRBD1|.|TRBV5-1
CASSLKTGQNIQYF
TGCGCCAGCAGCTTGAAGACAGGGCAAAACATTCAGTACTTC
>TRBJ2-2|13|.|.|TRBV2
CASTTEGGGELFF
TGTGCCAGCACGACGGAGGGAGGCGGGGAGCTGTTTTTT
>TRBJ2-7|15|TRBD2|.|TRBV5-4
CASSQRLAGDHEQYF
TGTGCCAGCAGCCAAAGACTAGCGGGAGACCACGAGCAGTACTTC
>TRBJ2-1|14|.|once|TRBV5-1
CASSSPPEVNEQFF
TGCGCCAGCAGCTCCCCTCCGGAGGTCAATGAGCAGTTCTTC
>TRBJ2-3|16|TRBD2|.|TRBV4-2
CASSQAGGVSTDTQYF
TGTGCCAGCAGCCAAGCGGGAGGGGTAAGCACAGATACGCAGTATTTT
>TRBJ1-6|15|TRBD1|.|TRBV2
CASSGQGNYNSPLHF
TGTGCCAGCAGTGGACAGGGGAACTATAATTCACCCCTCCACTTT
>TRBJ2-5|13|.|.|TRBV7-8
CASSLSRVGTQYF
TGTGCCAGCAGCTTATCTAGGGTTGGGACCCAGTACTTC
>TRBJ2-1|17|TRBD2|.|TRBV9
CASSYSSGRATYNEQFF
TGTGCCAGCAGCTATTCTAGCGGGAGGGCCACCTACAATGAGCAGTTCTTC
>TRBJ2-5|13|.|.|TRBV18
CASSPYYGETQYF
TGTGCCAGCTCACCTTACTACGGAGAGACCCAGTACTTC
>TRBJ1-6|15|TRBD1|few|TRBV7-2
CASSHSTGRDSPLHF
TGTGCCAGCAGCCACTCGACAGGGAGGGACTCACCCCTCCACTTT
>TRBJ1-2|13|TRBD1|.|TRBV19
CASSNRGLYGYTF
TGTGCCAGTAGTAACAGGGGCCTTTATGGCTACACCTTC
>TRBJ2-3|14|.|.|TRBV2
CASRRRLETDTQYF
TGTGCCAGCAGACGGCGACTGGAGACAGATACGCAGTATTTT
>TRBJ2-7|12|.|.|TRBV6-6
CASSGFSYEQYF
TGTGCCAGCAGCGGGTTCTCCTACGAGCAGTACTTC
>TRBJ2-3|15|TRBD2|.|TRBV28
CASSPSGGWTDTQYF
TGTGCCAGCAGTCCAAGCGGGGGTTGGACAGATACGCAGTATTTT
>TRBJ2-1|18|.|.|TRBV5-1
CASSLEVRGIGTKGEQFF
TGCGCCAGCAGCTTGGAAGTTCGTGGGATAGGTACGAAGGGTGAGCAGTTCTTC
>TRBJ1-2|16|TRBD1|.|TRBV5-1
CASSLEFGDSNYGYTF
TGCGCCAGCAGCTTGGAATTCGGGGACAGTAACTATGGCTACACCTTC
>TRBJ1-5|17|.|once|TRBV15
CATSRESAGQGFQPQHF
TGTGCCACCAGCAGAGAATCAGCAGGGCAGGGTTTTCAACCCCAGCATTTT
>TRBJ2-7|15|TRBD2|.|TRBV4-2
CASSKSGLAQDEQYF
TGTGCCAGCAGCAAGTCGGGACTAGCACAAGACGAGCAGTACTTC
>TRBJ2-6|18|.|once|TRBV6-1
CASSEADFVGNGANVLTF
TGTGCCAGCAGTGAGGCGGATTTTGTAGGGAATGGGGCCAACGTCCTGACTTTC
>TRBJ1-6|17|.|.|TRBV12-2
CASRLVEGSCSSSPLHF
TGTGCAAGTCGCTTAGTTGAAGGCTCTTGTAGCTCTTCACCCCTCCACTTT
>TRBJ1-6|13|.|.|TRBV6-1
CASSWELNSPLHF
TGTGCCAGCAGCTGGGAGCTAAATTCACCCCTCCACTTT
>TRBJ2-1|13|TRBD1|.|TRBV30
CAWSKGTATEQFF
TGTGCCTGGAGCAAGGGGACAGCAACTGAGCAGTTCTTC
>TRBJ1-4|14|.|.|TRBV7-2
CASTFTSVNEKLFF
TGTGCCAGCACCTTTACGTCGGTTAATGAAAAACTGTTTTTT
>TRBJ2-2|17|TRBD2|.|TRBV5-1
CASSLLTSGTFNGELFF
TGCGCCAGCAGCTTGCTTACTAGCGGGACCTTTAACGGGGAGCTGTTTTTT
>TRBJ1-4|13|.|.|TRBV7-2
CASSLAGGEKLFF
TGTGCCAGCAGCTTAGCCGGGGGAGAAAAACTGTTTTTT
>TRBJ1-6|15|TRBD1|.|TRBV5-4
CASSLGQGNNSPLHF
TGTGCCAGCAGCTTGGGACAGGGGAACAATTCACCCCTCCACTTT
>TRBJ1-3|18|TRBD1|.|TRBV28
CASSLLVGTGPSGNTIYF
TGTGCCAGCAGTTTATTAGTTGGGACAGGTCCCTCTGGAAACACCATATATTTT
>TRBJ1-4|17|TRBD1|.|TRBV7-9
CASSLTDRGRANEKLFF
TGTGCCAGCAGCTTAACGGACAGGGGTCGGGCTAATGAAAAACTGTTTTTT
>TRBJ2-7|13|TRBD2|.|TRBV11-2
CASSLELAGEQYF
TGTGCCAGCAGCTTAGAACTAGCGGGCGAGCAGTACTTC
>TRBJ1-6|14|.|.|TRBV18
CASSPDRDNSPLHF
TGTGCCAGCTCACCTGACAGAGATAATTCACCCCTCCACTTT
>TRBJ1-5|16|TRBD1|.|TRBV7-2
CASSPNIGQGNQPQHF
TGTGCCAGCAGTCCTAACATAGGACAGGGGAATCAGCCCCAGCATTTT
>TRBJ2-1|15|TRBD1|.|TRBV4-1
CASSRLGTGGNEQFF
TGCGCCAGCAGCCGACTCGGGACAGGGGGCAATGAGCAGTTCTTC
>TRBJ2-7|15|.|once|TRBV2
CASSGRGSYLGQQYF
TGTGCCAGCAGTGGTAGGGGCTCCTACCTCGGTCAGCAGTACTTC
>TRBJ1-6|13|.|.|TRBV6-1
CASSTVENSPLHF
TGTGCCAGCTCGACAGTCGAGAATTCACCCCTCCACTTT
>TRBJ1-2|15|TRBD1|.|TRBV6-9
CASSYQGGANYGYTF
TGTGCCAGCAGTTATCAGGGGGGAGCTAACTATGGCTACACCTTC
>TRBJ1-3|15|.|.|TRBV4-3
CASSPVGFGGNTIYF
TGCGCCAGCAGCCCCGTCGGGTTCGGTGGAAACACCATATATTTT
>TRBJ2-3|12|.|once|TRBV7-9
CASSRATDTQYF
TGTGCCAGCAGCCGGGCCACAGATACGCAGTATTTT
>TRBJ2-7|14|TRBD2|.|TRBV14
CASSQGTSIDEQYF
TGTGCCAGCAGCCAAGGGACTAGCATCGACGAGCAGTACTTC
>TRBJ1-4|14|.|.|TRBV7-8
CASSKGPSNEKLFF
TGTGCCAGCAGCAAAGGACCGAGTAATGAAAAACTGTTTTTT
>TRBJ2-1|19|TRBD2|.|TRBV11-2
CASSYSLFGREVSYNEQFF
TGTGCCAGCAGTTATAGCCTCTTTGGGCGGGAGGTCTCCTACAATGAGCAGTTCTTC
>TRBJ2-7|13|.|.|TRBV5-4
CASRHWTTYEQYF
TGTGCCAGCAGGCACTGGACAACGTACGAGCAGTACTTC
>TRBJ2-7|13|TRBD1|.|TRBV7-2
CASSLTGENEQYF
TGTGCCAGCAGCTTGACAGGGGAGAACGAGCAGTACTTC
>TRBJ2-1|17|TRBD1|.|TRBV7-3
CASSPRGATGGRNEQFF
TGTGCCAGCAGCCCGAGGGGGGCTACAGGGGGCAGGAATGAGCAGTTCTTC
>TRBJ1-2|17|TRBD1|.|TRBV4-3
CASSQVARGPSGSGYTF
TGCGCCAGCAGCCAAGTTGCCAGGGGGCCTTCTGGGAGTGGCTACACCTTC
>TRBJ1-4|14|.|.|TRBV5-1
CASSLNTANEKLFF
TGCGCCAGCAGCTTGAATACAGCGAATGAAAAACTGTTTTTT
>TRBJ2-7|12|TRBD1|.|TRBV6-1
CAVAQGVYEQYF
TGTGCCGTGGCGCAGGGGGTCTACGAGCAGTACTTC
>TRBJ1-1|16|TRBD1|.|TRBV5-1
CASSTWTGGPNTEAFF
TGCGCCAGCAGCACCTGGACAGGGGGACCGAACACTGAAGCTTTCTTT
>TRBJ1-2|12|.|.|TRBV19
CASSVAGDGYTF
TGTGCCAGTAGCGTTGCTGGGGATGGCTACACCTTC
>TRBJ1-1|14|.|.|TRBV10-2
CASSDRPGNTEAFF
TGCGCCAGCAGTGACCGTCCTGGGAACACTGAAGCTTTCTTT
>TRBJ1-1|13|.|.|TRBV5-8
CASSLFVHHEAFF
TGTGCCAGCAGCTTATTCGTGCACCATGAAGCTTTCTTT